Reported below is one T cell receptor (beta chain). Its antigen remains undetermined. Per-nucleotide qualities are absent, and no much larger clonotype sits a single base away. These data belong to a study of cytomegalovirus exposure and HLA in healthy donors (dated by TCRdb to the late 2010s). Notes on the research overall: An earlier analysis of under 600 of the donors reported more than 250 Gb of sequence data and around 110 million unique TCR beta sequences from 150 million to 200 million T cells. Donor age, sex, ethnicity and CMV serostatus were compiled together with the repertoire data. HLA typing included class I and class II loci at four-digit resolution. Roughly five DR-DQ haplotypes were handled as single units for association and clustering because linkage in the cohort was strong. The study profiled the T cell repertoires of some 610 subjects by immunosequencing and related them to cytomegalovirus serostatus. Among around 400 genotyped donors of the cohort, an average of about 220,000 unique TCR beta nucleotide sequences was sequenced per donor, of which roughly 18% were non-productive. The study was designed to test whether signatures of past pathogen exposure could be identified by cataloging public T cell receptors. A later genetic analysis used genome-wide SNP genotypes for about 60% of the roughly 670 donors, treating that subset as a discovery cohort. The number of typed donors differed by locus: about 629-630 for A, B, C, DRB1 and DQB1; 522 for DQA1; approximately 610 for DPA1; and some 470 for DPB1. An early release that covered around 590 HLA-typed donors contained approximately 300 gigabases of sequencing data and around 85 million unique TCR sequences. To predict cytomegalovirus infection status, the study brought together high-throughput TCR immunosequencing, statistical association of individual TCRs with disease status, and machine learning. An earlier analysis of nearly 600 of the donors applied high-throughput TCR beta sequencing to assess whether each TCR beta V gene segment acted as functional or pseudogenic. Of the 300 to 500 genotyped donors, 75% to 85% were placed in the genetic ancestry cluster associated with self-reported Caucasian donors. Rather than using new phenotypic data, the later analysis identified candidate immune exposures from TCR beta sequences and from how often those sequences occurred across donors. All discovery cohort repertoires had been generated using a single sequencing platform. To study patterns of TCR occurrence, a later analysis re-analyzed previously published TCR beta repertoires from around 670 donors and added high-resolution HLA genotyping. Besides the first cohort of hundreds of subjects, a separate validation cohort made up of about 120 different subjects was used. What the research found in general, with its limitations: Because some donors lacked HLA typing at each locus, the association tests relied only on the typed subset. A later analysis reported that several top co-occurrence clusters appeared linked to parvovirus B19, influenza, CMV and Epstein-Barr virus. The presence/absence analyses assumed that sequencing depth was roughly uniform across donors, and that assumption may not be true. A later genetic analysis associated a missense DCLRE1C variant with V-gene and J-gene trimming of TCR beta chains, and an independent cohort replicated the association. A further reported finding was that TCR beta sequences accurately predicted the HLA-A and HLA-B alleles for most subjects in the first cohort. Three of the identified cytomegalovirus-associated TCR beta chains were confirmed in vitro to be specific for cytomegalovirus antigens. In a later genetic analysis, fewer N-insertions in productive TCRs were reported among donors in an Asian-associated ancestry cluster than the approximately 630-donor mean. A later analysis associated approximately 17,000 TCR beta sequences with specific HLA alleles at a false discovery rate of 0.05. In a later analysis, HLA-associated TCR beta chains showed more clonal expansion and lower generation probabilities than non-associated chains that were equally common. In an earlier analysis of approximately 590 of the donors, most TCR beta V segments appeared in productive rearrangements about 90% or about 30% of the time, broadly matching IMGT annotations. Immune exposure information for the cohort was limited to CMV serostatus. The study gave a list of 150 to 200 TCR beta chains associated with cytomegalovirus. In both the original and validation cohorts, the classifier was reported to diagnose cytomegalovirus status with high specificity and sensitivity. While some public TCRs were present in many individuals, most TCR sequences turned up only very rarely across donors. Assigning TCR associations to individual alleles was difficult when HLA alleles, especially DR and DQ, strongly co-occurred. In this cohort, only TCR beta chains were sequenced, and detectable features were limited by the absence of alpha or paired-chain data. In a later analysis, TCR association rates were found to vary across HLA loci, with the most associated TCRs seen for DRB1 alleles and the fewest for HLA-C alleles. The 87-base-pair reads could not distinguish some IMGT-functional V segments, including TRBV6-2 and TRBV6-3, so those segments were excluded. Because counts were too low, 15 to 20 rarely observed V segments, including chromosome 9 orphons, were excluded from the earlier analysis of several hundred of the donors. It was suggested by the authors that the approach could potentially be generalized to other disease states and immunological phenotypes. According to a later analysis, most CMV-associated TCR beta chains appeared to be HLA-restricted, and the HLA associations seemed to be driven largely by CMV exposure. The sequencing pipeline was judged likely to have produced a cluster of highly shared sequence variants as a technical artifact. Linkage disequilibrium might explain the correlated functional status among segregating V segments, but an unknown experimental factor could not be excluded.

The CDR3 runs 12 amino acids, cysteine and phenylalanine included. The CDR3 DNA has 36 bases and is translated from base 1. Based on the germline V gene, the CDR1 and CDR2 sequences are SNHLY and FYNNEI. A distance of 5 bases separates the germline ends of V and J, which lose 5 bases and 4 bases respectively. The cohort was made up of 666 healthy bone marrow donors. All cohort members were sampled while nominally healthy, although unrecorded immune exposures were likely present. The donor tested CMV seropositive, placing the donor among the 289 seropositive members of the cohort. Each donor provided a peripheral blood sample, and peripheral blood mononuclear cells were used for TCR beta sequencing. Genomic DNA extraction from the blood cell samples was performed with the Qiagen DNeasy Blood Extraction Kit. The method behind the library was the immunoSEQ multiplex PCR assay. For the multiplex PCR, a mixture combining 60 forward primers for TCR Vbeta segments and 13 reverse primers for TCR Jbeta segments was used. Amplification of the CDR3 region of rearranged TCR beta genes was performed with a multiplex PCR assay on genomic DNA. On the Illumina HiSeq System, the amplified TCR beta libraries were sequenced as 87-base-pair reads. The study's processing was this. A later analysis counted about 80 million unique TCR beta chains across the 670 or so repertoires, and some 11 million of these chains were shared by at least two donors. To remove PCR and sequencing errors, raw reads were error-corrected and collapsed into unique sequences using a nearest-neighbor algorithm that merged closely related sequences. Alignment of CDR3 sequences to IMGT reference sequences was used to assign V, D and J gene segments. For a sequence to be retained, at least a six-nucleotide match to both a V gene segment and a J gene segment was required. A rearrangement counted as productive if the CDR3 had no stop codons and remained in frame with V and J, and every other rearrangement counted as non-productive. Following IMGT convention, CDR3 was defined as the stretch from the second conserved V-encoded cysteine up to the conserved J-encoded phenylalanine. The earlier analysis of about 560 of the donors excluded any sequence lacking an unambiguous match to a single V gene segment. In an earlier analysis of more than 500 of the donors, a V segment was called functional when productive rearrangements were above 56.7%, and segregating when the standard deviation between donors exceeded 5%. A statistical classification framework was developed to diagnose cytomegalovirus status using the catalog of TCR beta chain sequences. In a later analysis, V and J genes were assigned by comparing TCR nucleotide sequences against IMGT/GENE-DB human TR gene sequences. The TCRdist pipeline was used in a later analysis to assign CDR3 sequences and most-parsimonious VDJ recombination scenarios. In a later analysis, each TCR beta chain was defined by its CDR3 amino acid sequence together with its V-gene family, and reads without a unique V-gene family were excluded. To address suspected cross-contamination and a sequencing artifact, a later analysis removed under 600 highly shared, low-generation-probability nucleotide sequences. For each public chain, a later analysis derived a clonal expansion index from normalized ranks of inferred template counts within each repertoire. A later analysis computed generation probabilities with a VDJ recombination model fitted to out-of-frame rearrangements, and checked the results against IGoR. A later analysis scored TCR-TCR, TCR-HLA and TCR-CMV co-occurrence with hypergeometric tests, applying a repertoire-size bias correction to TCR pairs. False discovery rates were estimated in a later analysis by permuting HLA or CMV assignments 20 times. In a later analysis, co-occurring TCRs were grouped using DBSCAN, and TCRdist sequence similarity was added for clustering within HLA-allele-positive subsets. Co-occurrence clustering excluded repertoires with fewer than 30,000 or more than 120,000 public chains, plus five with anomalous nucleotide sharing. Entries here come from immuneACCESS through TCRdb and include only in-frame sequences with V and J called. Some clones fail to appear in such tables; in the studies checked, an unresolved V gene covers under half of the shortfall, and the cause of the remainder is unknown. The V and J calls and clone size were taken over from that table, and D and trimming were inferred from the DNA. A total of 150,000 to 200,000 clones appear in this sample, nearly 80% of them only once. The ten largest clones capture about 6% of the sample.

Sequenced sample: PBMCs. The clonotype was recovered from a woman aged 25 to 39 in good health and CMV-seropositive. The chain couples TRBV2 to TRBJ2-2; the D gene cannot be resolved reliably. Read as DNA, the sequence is TGTGCCAGCAGTCCTCGCACCGGGGAGCTGTTTTTT. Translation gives CASSPRTGELFF.